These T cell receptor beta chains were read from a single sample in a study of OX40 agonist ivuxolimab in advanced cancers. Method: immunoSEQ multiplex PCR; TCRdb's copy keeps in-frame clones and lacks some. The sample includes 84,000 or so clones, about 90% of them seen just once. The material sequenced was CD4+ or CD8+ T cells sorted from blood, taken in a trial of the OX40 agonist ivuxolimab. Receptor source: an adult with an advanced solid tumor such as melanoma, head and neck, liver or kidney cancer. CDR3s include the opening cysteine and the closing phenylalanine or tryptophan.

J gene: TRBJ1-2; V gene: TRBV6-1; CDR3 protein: CASSHSGTYGYTF
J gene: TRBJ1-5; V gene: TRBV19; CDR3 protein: CASSPGSTSGVAQHF
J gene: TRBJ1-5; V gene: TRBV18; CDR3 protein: CASSSSDGFSQPQHF
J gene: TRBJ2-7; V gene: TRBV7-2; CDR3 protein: CASSLVGGQSSNYEQYF
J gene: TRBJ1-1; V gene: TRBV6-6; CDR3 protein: CASSLGGEGVNTEAFF
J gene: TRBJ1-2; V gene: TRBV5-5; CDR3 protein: CASSSGPGQGAGGYTF
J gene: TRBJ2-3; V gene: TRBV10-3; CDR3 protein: CATGTGTDTQYF
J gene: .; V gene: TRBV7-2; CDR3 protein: CASSAPGLVAYEQYF
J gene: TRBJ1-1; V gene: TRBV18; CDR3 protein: CASSPTGGDTEAFF
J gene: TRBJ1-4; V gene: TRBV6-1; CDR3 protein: CASVGANEKLFF
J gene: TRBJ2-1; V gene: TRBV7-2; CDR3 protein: CASSRDRGQNEQFF
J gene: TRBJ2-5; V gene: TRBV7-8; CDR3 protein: CASSLTSYGGNQETQYF
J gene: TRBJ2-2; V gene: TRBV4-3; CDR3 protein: CASSPAERGHDGELFF
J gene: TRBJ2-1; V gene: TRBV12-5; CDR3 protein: CASGLAPAGSYNEQFF
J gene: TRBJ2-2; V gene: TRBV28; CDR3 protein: CASSHGDRFTGELFF
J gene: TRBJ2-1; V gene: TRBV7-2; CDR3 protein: CASSLTAGVKGFF
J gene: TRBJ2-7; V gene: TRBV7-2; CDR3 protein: CASSLMAEQSYEQYF
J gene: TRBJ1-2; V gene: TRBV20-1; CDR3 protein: CSAAGVYGYTF
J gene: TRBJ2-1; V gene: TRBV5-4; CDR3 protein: CASSPGTSGRRNEQFF
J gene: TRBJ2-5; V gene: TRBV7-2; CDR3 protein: CASSFGATGPGTQYF
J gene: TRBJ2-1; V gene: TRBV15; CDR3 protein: CATSRDHRYPYNEQFF
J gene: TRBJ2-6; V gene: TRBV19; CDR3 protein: CASAPIVGPSGANVLTF
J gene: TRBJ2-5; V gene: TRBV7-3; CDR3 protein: CASSLNSWETQYF
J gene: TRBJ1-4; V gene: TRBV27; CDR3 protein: CASSLPPGQGATNEKLFF
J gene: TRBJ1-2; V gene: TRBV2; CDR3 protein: CASSVRGGDGYTF
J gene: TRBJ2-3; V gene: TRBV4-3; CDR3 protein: CASSQDLVAGTAPDTQYF
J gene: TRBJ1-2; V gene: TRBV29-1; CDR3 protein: CSVEKGQGGGYTF
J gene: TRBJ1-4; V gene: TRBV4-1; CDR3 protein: CASSQGQGARTNEKLFF
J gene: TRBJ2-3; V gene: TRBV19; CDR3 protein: CASSIIGGDLGNTQYF
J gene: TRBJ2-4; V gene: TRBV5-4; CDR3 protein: CASSWGAENIQYF
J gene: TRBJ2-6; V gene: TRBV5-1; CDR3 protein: CASSLRGGTGANVLTF
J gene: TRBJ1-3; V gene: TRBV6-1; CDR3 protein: CASSTDRGLGNTIYF
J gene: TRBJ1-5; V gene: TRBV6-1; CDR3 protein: CATHDSNQPQHF
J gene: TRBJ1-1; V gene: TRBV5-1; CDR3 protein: CASSFDSIVNTEAFF
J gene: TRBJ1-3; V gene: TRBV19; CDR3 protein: CASSLTTSGNTIYF
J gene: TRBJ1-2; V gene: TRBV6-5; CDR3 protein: CASSRALLGGYTF
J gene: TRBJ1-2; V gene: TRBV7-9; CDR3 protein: CASIDTGTNGYTF